This T cell receptor (beta chain) was captured in a study of regulatory T cells in long-lasting Graves disease. Regarding time point: persistent/refractory GD, antithyroid drugs over 5 years with positive TRAb. Extracted PBMC RNA gave rise to the TCR library. Trimming took off 7 bases at V and 0 bases at J, with 12 bases between the two ends. The CDR3 sequence is 14 residues long. In germline, CDR1 is SEHNR, CDR2 FQNEAQ (reference sequence). There are a few counts of this clonotype. Arm-PCR of CDR3 regions with iRepertoire HTBI primers generated TCR beta libraries. One entry per CDR3 protein, called by TCRdb with MiXCR from the multiplex PCR reads. This repertoire shows approximately 690,000 distinct CDR3 sequences, about 32% found once; its top ten account for under 50%.

The genes are TRBV7-9 and TRBJ1-1; D ambiguous. Sequencing was performed on peripheral blood mononuclear cells (PBMCs), taken when the disease was refractory, from a patient treated with antithyroid drugs. The TCR sequence derives from a female donor with Graves disease. CDR3: CASNTYTMNTEAFF. CDR3 DNA: TGTGCCAGCAACACATACACCATGAACACTGAAGCTTTCTTT.